The clone carrying this TCR beta chain has more than one count but fewer than ten. This entry belongs to a study of blood T cell repertoires in COVID-19. The overall study: Some COVID-19 samples were acute and others convalescent; all came from the United States, Italy and Spain.

Original processing notes: Scientists estimated how many nucleated cells there were by amplifying reference gene primers. The repertoire was sequenced with immunoSEQ multiplex PCR; TCRdb's copy has only in-frame clones and lacks some. V and J calls and clone size are as listed in that table; D and trimming were resolved from the DNA. Of some 250,000 clones in the sample, around 86% were seen once. This CDR3 has 13 residues. The V end was cut by 5 bases, the J end by 2 bases, with 9 bases between. Germline loops: CDR1 SNHLY, CDR2 FYNNEI. Sequenced material: peripheral blood. The chain recombines TRBV2 with TRBJ1-2; D unresolved. The receptor was isolated from a man aged 80 or over with acute or convalescent COVID-19. Written as DNA, the CDR3 is TGTGCCAGCAGTACCCTCCGGAACTATGGCTACACCTTC. Its translation is CASSTLRNYGYTF. Together with reference TRBV2 and TRBJ1-2, the CDR3 gives the full variable domain: EPEVTQTPSHQVTQMGQEVILRCVPISNHLYFYWYRQILGQKVEFLVSFYNNEISEKSEIFDDQFSVERPDGSNFTLKIRSTKLEDSAMYFCASSTLRNYGYTFGSGTRLTVV.